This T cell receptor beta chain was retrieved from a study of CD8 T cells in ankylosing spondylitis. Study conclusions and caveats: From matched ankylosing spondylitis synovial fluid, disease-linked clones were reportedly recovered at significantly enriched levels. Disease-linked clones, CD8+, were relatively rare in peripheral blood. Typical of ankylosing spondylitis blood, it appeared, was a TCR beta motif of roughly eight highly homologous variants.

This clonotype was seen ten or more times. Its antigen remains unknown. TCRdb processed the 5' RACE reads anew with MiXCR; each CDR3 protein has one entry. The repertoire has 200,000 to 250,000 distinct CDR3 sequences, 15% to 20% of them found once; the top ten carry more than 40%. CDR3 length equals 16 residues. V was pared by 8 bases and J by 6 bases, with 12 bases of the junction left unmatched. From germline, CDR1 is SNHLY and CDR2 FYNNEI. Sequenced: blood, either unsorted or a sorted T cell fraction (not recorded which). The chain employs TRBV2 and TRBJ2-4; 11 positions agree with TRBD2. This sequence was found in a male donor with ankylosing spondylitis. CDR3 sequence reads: CASGPGLADLINIQYF. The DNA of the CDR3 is TGTGCCAGCGGTCCGGGACTAGCGGATTTGATAAACATTCAGTACTTC. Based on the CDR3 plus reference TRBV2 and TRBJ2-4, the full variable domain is EPEVTQTPSHQVTQMGQEVILRCVPISNHLYFYWYRQILGQKVEFLVSFYNNEISEKSEIFDDQFSVERPDGSNFTLKIRSTKLEDSAMYFCASGPGLADLINIQYFGAGTRLSVL.